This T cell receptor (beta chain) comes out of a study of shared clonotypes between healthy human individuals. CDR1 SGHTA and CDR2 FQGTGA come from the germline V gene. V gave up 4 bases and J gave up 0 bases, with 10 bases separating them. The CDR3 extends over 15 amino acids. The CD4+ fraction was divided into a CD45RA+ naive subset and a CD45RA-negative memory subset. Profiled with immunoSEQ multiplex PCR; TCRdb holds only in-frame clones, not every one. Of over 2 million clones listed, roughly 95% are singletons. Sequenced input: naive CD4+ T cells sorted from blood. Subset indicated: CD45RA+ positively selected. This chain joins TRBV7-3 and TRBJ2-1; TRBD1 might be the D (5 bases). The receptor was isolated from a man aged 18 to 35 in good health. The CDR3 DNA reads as TGTGCCAGCAGCTCGGACACGCTCTCCTACAATGAGCAGTTCTTC. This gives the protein CASSSDTLSYNEQFF.